This entry describes one T cell receptor (beta chain). The data are from a study of blood T cell repertoires in COVID-19. Study summary: Sample material is recorded as cDNA or gDNA derived from T cells, B-cell-depleted T cells, or PBMCs.

Profiling relied on immunoSEQ multiplex PCR, and the TCRdb table lists in-frame clones only, not all of them. The sample contains tens of thousands of clones, around 90% of which appear only once. CDR3 length equals 16 residues. Germline CDR1 and CDR2: SGHNT and YYREEE (reference sequence). J gave up 0 bases and V 4 bases, and 6 bases lay outside the gene matches. The TCR comes from a man aged 60 to 75 with COVID-19, enrolled during active disease. This chain links TRBV5-4 with TRBJ2-5; 10 nucleotides agree with TRBD2. Sequencing used peripheral blood. The DNA for the CDR3 is TGTGCCAGCAGCGGAGGACTAGCGGTAGACCAAGAGACCCAGTACTTC. Translation gives CASSGGLAVDQETQYF.